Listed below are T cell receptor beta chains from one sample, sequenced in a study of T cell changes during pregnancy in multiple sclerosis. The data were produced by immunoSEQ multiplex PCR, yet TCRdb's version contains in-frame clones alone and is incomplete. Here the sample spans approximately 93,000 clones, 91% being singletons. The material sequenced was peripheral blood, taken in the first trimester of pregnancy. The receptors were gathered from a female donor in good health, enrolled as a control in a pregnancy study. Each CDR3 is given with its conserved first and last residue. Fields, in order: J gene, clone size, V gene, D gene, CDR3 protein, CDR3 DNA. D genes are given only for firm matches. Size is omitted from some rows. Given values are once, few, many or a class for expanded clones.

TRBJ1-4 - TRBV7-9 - CASSHRENEKLFF TGTGCCAGCAGCCACCGGGAGAATGAAAAACTGTTTTTT
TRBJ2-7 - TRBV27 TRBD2 CASSLGGIYEQYF TGTGCCAGCAGTTTGGGAGGGATCTACGAGCAGTACTTC
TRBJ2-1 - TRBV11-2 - CASSSLGPIPSSSYNEQFF TGTGCCAGCAGTTCCCTGGGGCCCATCCCCTCTAGCTCCTACAATGAGCAGTTCTTC
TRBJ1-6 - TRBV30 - CAWSLQNNSPLHF TGTGCCTGGAGTTTACAGAATAATTCACCCCTCCACTTT
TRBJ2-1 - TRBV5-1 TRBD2 CASSSGAGGAYNEQFF TGCGCCAGCAGCTCCGGAGCGGGGGGAGCCTACAATGAGCAGTTCTTC
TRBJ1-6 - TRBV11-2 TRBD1 CASSERQGGSPLHF TGTGCCAGCAGCGAGAGACAGGGTGGATCACCCCTCCACTTT
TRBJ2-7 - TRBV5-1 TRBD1 CASSPTGGFYEQYF TGCGCCAGCAGCCCGACAGGGGGCTTCTACGAGCAGTACTTC
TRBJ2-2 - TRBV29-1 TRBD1 CSVEGATGGTGELFF TGCAGCGTTGAAGGGGCGACAGGGGGCACCGGGGAGCTGTTTTTT
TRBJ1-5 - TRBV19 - CARTDLGNQPQHF TGTGCCAGGACAGATCTGGGCAATCAGCCCCAGCATTTT
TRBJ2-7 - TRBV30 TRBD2 CAWQNGLAGYEQYF TGTGCCTGGCAAAATGGGCTAGCGGGGTACGAGCAGTACTTC
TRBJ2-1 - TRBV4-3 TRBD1 CASSQEAETGDNEQFF TGCGCCAGCAGCCAAGAAGCGGAGACAGGGGACAATGAGCAGTTCTTC
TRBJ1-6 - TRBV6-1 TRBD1 CASMDRGNSPLHF TGTGCCAGTATGGACAGGGGAAATTCACCCCTCCACTTT
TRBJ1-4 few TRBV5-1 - CASSLRSTNEKLFF TGCGCCAGCAGCTTGCGGTCCACTAATGAAAAACTGTTTTTT
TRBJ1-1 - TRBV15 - CATSRDHRGTKAFF TGTGCCACCAGCAGAGATCATCGAGGGACAAAAGCTTTCTTT
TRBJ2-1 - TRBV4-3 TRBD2 CASSRGTGTSGGRGEQFF TGCGCCAGCAGCCGCGGCACCGGGACTAGCGGGGGACGGGGTGAGCAGTTCTTC
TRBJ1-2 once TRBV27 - CASSSGFSYGYTF TGTGCCAGCAGTTCTGGCTTCTCCTATGGCTACACCTTC
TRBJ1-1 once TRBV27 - CASSLSANTEAFF TGTGCCAGCAGTTTATCGGCGAACACTGAAGCTTTCTTT
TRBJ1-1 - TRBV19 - CATTIGRAGSTEAFF TGTGCCACTACGATCGGGAGAGCAGGGTCCACTGAAGCTTTCTTT
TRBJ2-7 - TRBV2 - CASSYGHLRTNEQYF TGTGCCAGCAGTTACGGACACCTTAGGACAAACGAGCAGTACTTC
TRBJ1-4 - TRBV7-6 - CASSLEPSLGRINEKLFF TGTGCCAGCAGCTTAGAACCTTCCCTGGGCCGGATTAATGAAAAACTGTTTTTT
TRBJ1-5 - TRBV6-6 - CASQGVNQPQHF TGTGCCAGCCAAGGGGTGAATCAGCCCCAGCATTTT
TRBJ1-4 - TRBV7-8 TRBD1 CASSLGRGTVNEKLFF TGTGCCAGCAGCTTAGGGAGGGGGACAGTAAATGAAAAACTGTTTTTT
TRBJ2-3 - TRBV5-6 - CASSHFRTDTQYF TGTGCCAGCAGCCATTTCCGGACAGATACGCAGTATTTT
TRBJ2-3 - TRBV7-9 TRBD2 CASSRSGGGTDTQYF TGTGCCAGCAGCCGTAGCGGGGGGGGCACAGATACGCAGTATTTT
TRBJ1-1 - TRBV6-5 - CASSRGNTEAFF TGTGCCAGCAGCCGCGGGAACACTGAAGCTTTCTTT
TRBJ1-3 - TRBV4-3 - CASSQVAHGFSGNTIYF TGCGCCAGCAGCCAAGTTGCCCACGGGTTCTCTGGAAACACCATATATTTT
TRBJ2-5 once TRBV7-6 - CASSTTAMDRSYF TGTGCCAGCAGCACCACCGCCATGGACAGAAGCTACTTC
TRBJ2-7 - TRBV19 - CATTSVAGTYEQYF TGTGCCACCACTTCGGTGGCGGGAACCTACGAGCAGTACTTC
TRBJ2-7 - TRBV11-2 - CASSTSDSYEQYF TGTGCCAGCAGCACCTCGGACAGCTACGAGCAGTACTTC
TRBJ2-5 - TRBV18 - CASSPPGFAGETQYF TGTGCCAGCTCACCCCCGGGATTCGCCGGGGAGACCCAGTACTTC
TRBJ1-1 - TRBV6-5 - CASSYSGAYTEAFF TGTGCCAGCAGTTACTCAGGGGCATACACTGAAGCTTTCTTT
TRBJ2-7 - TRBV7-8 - CASTLEGYEQYF TGTGCCAGCACCCTAGAGGGCTACGAGCAGTACTTC
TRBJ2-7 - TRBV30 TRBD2 CAWARTSARAEQYF TGTGCCTGGGCCCGGACTAGCGCGCGTGCCGAGCAGTACTTC
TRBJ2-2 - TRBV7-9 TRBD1 CASSSRQGYTGELFF TGTGCCAGCAGCTCAAGACAGGGCTACACCGGGGAGCTGTTTTTT
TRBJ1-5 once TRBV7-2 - CASSLNSQPQHF TGTGCCAGCAGCTTAAACAGTCAGCCCCAGCATTTT
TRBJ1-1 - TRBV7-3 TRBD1 CASSRQGSTEAFF TGTGCCAGCAGTCGACAGGGTAGCACTGAAGCTTTCTTT
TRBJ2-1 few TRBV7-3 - CASSLSQGYNEQFF TGTGCCAGCAGCTTGTCCCAGGGGTACAATGAGCAGTTCTTC
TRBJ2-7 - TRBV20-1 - CSASNTYEQYF TGCAGTGCAAGTAACACCTACGAGCAGTACTTC
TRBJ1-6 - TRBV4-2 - CASSQNPGDSPLHF TGTGCCAGCAGCCAGAATCCAGGCGACTCACCCCTCCACTTT
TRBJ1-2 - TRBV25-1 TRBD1 CASSPTGQNYGYTF TGTGCCAGCAGTCCCACGGGACAGAACTATGGCTACACCTTC
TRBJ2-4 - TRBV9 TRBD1 CASNPGLSGGQNIQYF TGTGCCAGCAACCCGGGACTCTCAGGGGGCCAAAACATTCAGTACTTC
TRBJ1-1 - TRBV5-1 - CASSFLGATEAFF TGCGCCAGCAGCTTTTTGGGGGCTACTGAAGCTTTCTTT
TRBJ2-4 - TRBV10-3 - CATLESLAKNIQYF TGTGCCACCCTAGAGTCCCTAGCCAAAAACATTCAGTACTTC